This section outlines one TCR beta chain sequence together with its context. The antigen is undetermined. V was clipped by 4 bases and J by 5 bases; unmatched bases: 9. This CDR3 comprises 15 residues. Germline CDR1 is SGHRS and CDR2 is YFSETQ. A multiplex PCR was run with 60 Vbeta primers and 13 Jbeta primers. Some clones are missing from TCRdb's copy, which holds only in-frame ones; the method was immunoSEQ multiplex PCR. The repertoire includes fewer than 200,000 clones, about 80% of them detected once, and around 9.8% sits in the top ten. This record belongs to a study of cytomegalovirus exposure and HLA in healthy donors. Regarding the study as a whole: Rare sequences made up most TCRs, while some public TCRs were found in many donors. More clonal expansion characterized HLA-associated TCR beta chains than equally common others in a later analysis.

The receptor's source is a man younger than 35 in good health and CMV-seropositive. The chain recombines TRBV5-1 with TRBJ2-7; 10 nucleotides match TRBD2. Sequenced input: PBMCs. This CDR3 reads CASSPISGGADEQYF. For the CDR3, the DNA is TGCGCCAGCAGCCCCATAAGCGGGGGGGCCGACGAGCAGTACTTC. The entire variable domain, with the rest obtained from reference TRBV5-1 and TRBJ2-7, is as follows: KAGVTQTPRYLIKTRGQQVTLSCSPISGHRSVSWYQQTPGQGLQFLFEYFSETQRNKGNFPGRFSGRQFSNSRSEMNVSTLELGDSALYLCASSPISGGADEQYFGPGTRLTVT.